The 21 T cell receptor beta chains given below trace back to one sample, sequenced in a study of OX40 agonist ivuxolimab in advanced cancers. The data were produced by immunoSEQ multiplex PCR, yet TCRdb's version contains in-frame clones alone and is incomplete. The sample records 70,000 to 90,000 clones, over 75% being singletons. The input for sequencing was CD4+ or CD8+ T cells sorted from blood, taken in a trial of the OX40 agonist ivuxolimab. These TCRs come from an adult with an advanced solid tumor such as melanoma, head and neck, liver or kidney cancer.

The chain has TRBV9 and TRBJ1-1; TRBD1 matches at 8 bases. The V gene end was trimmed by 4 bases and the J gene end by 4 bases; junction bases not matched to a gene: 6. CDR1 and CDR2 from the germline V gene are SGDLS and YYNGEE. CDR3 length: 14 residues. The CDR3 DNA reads TGTGCCAGCAGCCGAGGCCAGGGGGCCACTGAAGCTTTCTTT. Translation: CASSRGQGATEAFF.

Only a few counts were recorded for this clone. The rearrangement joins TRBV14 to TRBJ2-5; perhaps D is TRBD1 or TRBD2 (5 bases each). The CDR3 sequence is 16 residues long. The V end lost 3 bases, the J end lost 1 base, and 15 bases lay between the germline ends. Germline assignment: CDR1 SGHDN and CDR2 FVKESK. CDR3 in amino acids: CASSQGVLEAQETQYF. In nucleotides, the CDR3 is TGTGCCAGCAGCCAGGGGGTGCTGGAGGCCCAAGAGACCCAGTACTTC.

In DNA, the CDR3 is TGTGCCACCAGCAGAAAAGTTCAGGGTCCCGGCAATGAGCAGTTCTTC. Amino acids: CATSRKVQGPGNEQFF. The genes are TRBV15 and TRBJ2-1, with D tentatively TRBD1 (5 bases). V lost 2 bases and J lost 6, with 17 bases in between. There are 16 residues in the CDR3. Germline V gene data show CDR1 as LNHNV and CDR2 as YYDKDF (reference sequence).

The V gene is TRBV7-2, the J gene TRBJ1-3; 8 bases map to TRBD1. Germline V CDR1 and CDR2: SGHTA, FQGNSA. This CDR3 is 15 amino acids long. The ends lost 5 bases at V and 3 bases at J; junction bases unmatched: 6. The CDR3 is CASSPRTGSGNTIYF. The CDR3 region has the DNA TGTGCCAGCAGCCCACGGACAGGGAGTGGAAACACCATATATTTT.

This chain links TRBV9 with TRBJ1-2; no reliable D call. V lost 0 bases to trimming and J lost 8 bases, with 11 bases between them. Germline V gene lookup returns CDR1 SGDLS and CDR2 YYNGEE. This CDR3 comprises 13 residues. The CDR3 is CASSVVYDGGYTF. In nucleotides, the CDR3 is TGTGCCAGCAGCGTAGTCTATGACGGGGGCTACACCTTC.

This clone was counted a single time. The CDR3 region is CASSYDRGFGNTIYF. The CDR3 nucleotides are TGTGCCAGCAGTTACGACAGGGGATTTGGAAACACCATATATTTT. The rearrangement uses TRBV6-6 and TRBJ1-3; 8 bases line up with TRBD1. V dropped 2 bases and J dropped 3; count of bases not matched to a gene: 3. The CDR3 spans 15 residues. Germline lookup yields CDR1 MNHNY and CDR2 SVGAGI (reference sequence).

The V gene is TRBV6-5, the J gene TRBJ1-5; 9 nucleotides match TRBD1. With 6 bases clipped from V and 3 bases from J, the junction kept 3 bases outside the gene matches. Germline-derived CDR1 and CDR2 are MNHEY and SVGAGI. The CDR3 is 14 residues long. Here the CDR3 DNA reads TGTGCCAGCAGAAGACAGGGGGTCAATCAGCCCCAGCATTTT. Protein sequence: CASRRQGVNQPQHF.

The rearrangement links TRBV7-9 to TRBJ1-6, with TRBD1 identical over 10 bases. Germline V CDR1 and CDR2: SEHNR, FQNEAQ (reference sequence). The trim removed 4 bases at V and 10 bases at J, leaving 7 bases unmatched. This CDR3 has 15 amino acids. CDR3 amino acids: CASSSYGTGASPLHF. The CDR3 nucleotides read TGTGCCAGCAGCTCCTACGGGACAGGGGCCTCACCCCTCCACTTT.

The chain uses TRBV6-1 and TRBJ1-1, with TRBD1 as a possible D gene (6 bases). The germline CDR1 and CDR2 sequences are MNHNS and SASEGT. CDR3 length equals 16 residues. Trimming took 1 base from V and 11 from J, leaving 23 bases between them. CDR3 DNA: TGTGCCAGCAGTGAAGGGATCGGGGGCCCGCTGATTCGGGCTTTCTTT. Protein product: CASSEGIGGPLIRAFF.

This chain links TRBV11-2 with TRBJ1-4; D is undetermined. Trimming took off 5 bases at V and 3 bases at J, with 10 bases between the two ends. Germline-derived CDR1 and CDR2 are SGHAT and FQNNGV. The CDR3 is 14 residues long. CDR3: CASSPTRPNEKLFF. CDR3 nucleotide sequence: TGTGCCAGCAGCCCGACACGACCTAATGAAAAACTGTTTTTT.

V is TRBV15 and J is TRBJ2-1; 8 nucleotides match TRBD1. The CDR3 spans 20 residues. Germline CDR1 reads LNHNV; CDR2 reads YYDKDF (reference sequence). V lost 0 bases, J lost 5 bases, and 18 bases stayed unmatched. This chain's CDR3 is CATSREVLQGDAKADNEQFF. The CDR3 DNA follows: TGTGCCACCAGCAGAGAAGTCTTACAGGGGGACGCCAAAGCCGACAATGAGCAGTTCTTC.

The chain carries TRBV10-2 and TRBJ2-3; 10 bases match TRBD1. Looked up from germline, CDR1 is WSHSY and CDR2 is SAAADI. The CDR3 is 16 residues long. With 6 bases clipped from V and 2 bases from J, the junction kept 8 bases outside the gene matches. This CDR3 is CASRRGGTGDTDTQYF. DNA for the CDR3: TGCGCCAGCAGACGAGGGGGGACAGGGGACACAGATACGCAGTATTTT.

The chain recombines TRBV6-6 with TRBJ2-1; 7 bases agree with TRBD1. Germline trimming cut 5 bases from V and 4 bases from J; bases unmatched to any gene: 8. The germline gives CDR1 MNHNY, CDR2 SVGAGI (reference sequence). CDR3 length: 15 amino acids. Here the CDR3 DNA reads TGTGCCAGCAGTACCGACAGGGATGGGTACAATGAGCAGTTCTTC. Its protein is CASSTDRDGYNEQFF.

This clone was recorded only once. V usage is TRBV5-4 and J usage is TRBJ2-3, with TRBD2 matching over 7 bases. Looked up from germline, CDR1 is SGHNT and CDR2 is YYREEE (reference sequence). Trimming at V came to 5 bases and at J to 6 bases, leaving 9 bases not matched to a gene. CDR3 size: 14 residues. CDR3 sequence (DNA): TGTGCCAGCAGTTCGCCTAGCGGAGGGGATACGCAGTATTTT. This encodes CASSSPSGGDTQYF.

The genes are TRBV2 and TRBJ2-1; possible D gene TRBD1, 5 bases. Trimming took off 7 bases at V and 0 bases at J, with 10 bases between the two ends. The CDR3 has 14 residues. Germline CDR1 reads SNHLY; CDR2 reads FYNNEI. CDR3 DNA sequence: TGTGCCAGCACGGCCCAGGGCTCCTACAATGAGCAGTTCTTC. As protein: CASTAQGSYNEQFF. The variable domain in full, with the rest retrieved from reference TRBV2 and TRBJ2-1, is EPEVTQTPSHQVTQMGQEVILRCVPISNHLYFYWYRQILGQKVEFLVSFYNNEISEKSEIFDDQFSVERPDGSNFTLKIRSTKLEDSAMYFCASTAQGSYNEQFFGPGTRLTVL.

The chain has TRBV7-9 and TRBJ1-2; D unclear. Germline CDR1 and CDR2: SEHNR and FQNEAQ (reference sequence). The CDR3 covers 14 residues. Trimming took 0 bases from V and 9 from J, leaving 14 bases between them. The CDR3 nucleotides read TGTGCCAGCAGCTTAGCGGTGGCCGAGATTAGCTACACCTTC. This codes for CASSLAVAEISYTF.

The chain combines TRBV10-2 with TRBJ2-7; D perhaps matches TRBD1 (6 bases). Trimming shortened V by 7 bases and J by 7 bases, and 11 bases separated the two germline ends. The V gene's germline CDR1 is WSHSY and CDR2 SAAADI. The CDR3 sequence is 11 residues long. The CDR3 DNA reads TGCGCCAGCACTATTCAGGGGGAGCAGTACTTC. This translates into CASTIQGEQYF.

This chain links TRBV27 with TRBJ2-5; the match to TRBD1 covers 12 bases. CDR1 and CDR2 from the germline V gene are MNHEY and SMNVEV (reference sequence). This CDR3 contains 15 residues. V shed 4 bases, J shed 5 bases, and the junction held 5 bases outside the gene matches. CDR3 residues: CASSSTGTGGETQYF. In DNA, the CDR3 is TGTGCCAGCAGTTCTACCGGGACAGGGGGCGAGACCCAGTACTTC.

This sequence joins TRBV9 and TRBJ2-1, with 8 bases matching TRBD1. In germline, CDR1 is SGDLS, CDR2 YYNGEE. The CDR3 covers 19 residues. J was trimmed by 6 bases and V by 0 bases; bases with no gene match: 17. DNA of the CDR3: TGTGCCAGCAGCGTAGAGGGCCCCCCCCCGCGGACAGGGATCAATGAGCAGTTCTTC. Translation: CASSVEGPPPRTGINEQFF.

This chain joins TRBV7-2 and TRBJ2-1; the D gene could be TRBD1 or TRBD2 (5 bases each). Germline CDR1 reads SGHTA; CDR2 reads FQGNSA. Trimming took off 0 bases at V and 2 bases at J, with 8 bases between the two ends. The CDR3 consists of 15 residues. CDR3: CASSLAGTTYNEQFF. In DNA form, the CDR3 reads TGTGCCAGCAGCTTAGCGGGGACGACCTACAATGAGCAGTTCTTC.

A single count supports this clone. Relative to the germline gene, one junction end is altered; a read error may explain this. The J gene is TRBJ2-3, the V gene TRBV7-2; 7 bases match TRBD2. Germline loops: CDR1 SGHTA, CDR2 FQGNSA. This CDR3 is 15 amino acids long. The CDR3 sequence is CVSSLATSGTDTQYF. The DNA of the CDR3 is TGTGTCAGCAGCTTAGCTACTAGCGGCACAGATACGCAGTATTTT.